Listed below are T cell receptor beta chains from one sample, sequenced in a study of CD4+ T cells in melanoma. Sequenced by immunoSEQ multiplex PCR; TCRdb stores in-frame clones only, minus some. This sample has a few thousand clones; around 66% occur once, and the top ten carry 30%. Sequenced material: cells from a culture (not recorded whether cultured in vitro). Source of these receptors: a human donor with melanoma. The CDR3 runs from the conserved cysteine through the conserved F or W. Each record gives: V gene, CDR3 length, D gene, J gene, clone size, CDR3 DNA, CDR3 protein. A D gene is named only where the DNA matches it firmly. Expanded clones get a size class; other rows say once, few or many, or leave the size out.

V gene: TRBV4-1; CDR3 length: 15; D gene: NA; J gene: TRBJ1-4; clone size: few; CDR3 DNA: TGCGCCAGCAGCCAGCCGGGCGGGGGGGAAGAAAAACTGTTTTTT; CDR3 protein: CASSQPGGGEEKLFF
V gene: TRBV3-1/TRBV3-2; CDR3 length: 14; D gene: NA; J gene: TRBJ2-3; clone size: once; CDR3 DNA: TGTGCCAGCAGCCGGATGCAGGGCGCAGGTACGCAGTATTTT; CDR3 protein: CASSRMQGAGTQYF
V gene: TRBV6-1; CDR3 length: 17; D gene: NA; J gene: TRBJ2-1; clone size: NA; CDR3 DNA: TGTGCCAGCAGTGAAGAAGGCGGACGCCAGGGTGAGGATGAGCAGTTCTTC; CDR3 protein: CASSEEGGRQGEDEQFF
V gene: TRBV19; CDR3 length: 15; D gene: NA; J gene: TRBJ1-1; clone size: NA; CDR3 DNA: TGTGCCAGTAGCCACAACAGGGTAATGAACACTGAAGCTTTCTTT; CDR3 protein: CASSHNRVMNTEAFF
V gene: TRBV9; CDR3 length: 14; D gene: TRBD1; J gene: TRBJ1-2; clone size: few; CDR3 DNA: TGTGCCAGCAGCGCCCGGGACAGGGTAGATGGCTACACCTTC; CDR3 protein: CASSARDRVDGYTF
V gene: TRBV27; CDR3 length: 13; D gene: NA; J gene: TRBJ1-1; clone size: medium-sized; CDR3 DNA: TGTGCCAGCAGTTTATACGCAGGTGGTAGAGCTTTCTTT; CDR3 protein: CASSLYAGGRAFF
V gene: TRBV27; CDR3 length: 13; D gene: NA; J gene: TRBJ2-7; clone size: NA; CDR3 DNA: TGTGCCAGCAGTCCGGGTGTCTACTACGAGCAGTACTTC; CDR3 protein: CASSPGVYYEQYF
V gene: TRBV5-6; CDR3 length: 14; D gene: NA; J gene: TRBJ1-4; clone size: NA; CDR3 DNA: TGTGCCAGCAGCTTGGGCCGAGGGTATGAAAAACTGTTTTTT; CDR3 protein: CASSLGRGYEKLFF
V gene: TRBV5-6; CDR3 length: 15; D gene: TRBD1; J gene: TRBJ1-2; clone size: NA; CDR3 DNA: TGTGCCAGCAGCACCGACAGGGGCCCTAACTATGGCTACACCTTC; CDR3 protein: CASSTDRGPNYGYTF
V gene: TRBV4-1; CDR3 length: 19; D gene: TRBD2; J gene: TRBJ2-3; clone size: few; CDR3 DNA: TGCGCCAGCAGCCAAGATGGGCTAGCGGGGGGGTCTAGCACAGATACGCAGTATTTT; CDR3 protein: CASSQDGLAGGSSTDTQYF
V gene: TRBV14; CDR3 length: 14; D gene: TRBD1; J gene: TRBJ2-3; clone size: NA; CDR3 DNA: TGTGCCAGCAGCTTACACAGGGGGACAGATACGCAGTATTTT; CDR3 protein: CASSLHRGTDTQYF
V gene: TRBV5-1; CDR3 length: 16; D gene: NA; J gene: TRBJ1-1; clone size: NA; CDR3 DNA: TGCGCCAGCAGCTTGGCCCCTCCAGGGCGGAACACTGAAGCTTTCTTT; CDR3 protein: CASSLAPPGRNTEAFF
V gene: TRBV11-1; CDR3 length: 16; D gene: TRBD2; J gene: TRBJ2-3; clone size: once; CDR3 DNA: TGTGCCAGCAGCCGAGGGACTAGCGGGAACACAGATACGCAGTATTTT; CDR3 protein: CASSRGTSGNTDTQYF
V gene: TRBV27; CDR3 length: 15; D gene: NA; J gene: TRBJ2-5; clone size: NA; CDR3 DNA: TGTGCCAGCAGTTTATGGGGAGGTCTTGGAGAGACCCAGTACTTC; CDR3 protein: CASSLWGGLGETQYF
V gene: TRBV5-1; CDR3 length: 14; D gene: NA; J gene: TRBJ2-7; clone size: NA; CDR3 DNA: TGCGCCAGCAGCACCCGGGACGCTTACTACGAGCAGTACTTC; CDR3 protein: CASSTRDAYYEQYF
V gene: TRBV5-1; CDR3 length: 14; D gene: TRBD1; J gene: TRBJ1-2; clone size: NA; CDR3 DNA: TGCGCCAGCAGCTTGGTGGGACAGGGAGATGGCTACACCTTC; CDR3 protein: CASSLVGQGDGYTF
V gene: TRBV19; CDR3 length: 11; D gene: TRBD1; J gene: TRBJ2-5; clone size: NA; CDR3 DNA: TGTGCCAGCCGACAGGGGGAGACCCAGTACTTC; CDR3 protein: CASRQGETQYF
V gene: TRBV7-2; CDR3 length: 16; D gene: TRBD1; J gene: TRBJ1-2; clone size: large; CDR3 DNA: TGTGCCAGCAGCAAAGGGACAGGGGGATATAACTATGGCTACACCTTC; CDR3 protein: CASSKGTGGYNYGYTF
V gene: TRBV4-2; CDR3 length: 14; D gene: NA; J gene: TRBJ2-3; clone size: NA; CDR3 DNA: TGTGCCAGCAGCCGAGTACTGAACACAGATACGCAGTATTTT; CDR3 protein: CASSRVLNTDTQYF
V gene: TRBV15; CDR3 length: 15; D gene: NA; J gene: TRBJ2-2; clone size: NA; CDR3 DNA: TGTGCCACCAGCAGAGATAAAGGCGGCACCGGGGAGCTGTTTTTT; CDR3 protein: CATSRDKGGTGELFF
V gene: TRBV27; CDR3 length: 13; D gene: TRBD2; J gene: TRBJ2-3; clone size: NA; CDR3 DNA: TGTGCCAGCAGTTGGGGGGGGGCAGATACGCAGTATTTT; CDR3 protein: CASSWGGADTQYF
V gene: TRBV29-1; CDR3 length: 13; D gene: NA; J gene: TRBJ2-7; clone size: NA; CDR3 DNA: TGCAGCGTTGAACTGGGGACCCGCTACGAGCAGTACTTC; CDR3 protein: CSVELGTRYEQYF
V gene: TRBV7-3; CDR3 length: 16; D gene: TRBD2; J gene: TRBJ2-2; clone size: NA; CDR3 DNA: TGTGCCAGCAGCGCCTCGGGGGGGGCGAACACCGGGGAGCTGTTTTTT; CDR3 protein: CASSASGGANTGELFF
V gene: TRBV2; CDR3 length: 18; D gene: TRBD1; J gene: TRBJ1-2; clone size: NA; CDR3 DNA: TGTGCCAGCACCTGGGACAGGGACAGGGATAGTTCTAGCTATGGCTACACCTTC; CDR3 protein: CASTWDRDRDSSSYGYTF
V gene: TRBV30; CDR3 length: 11; D gene: NA; J gene: TRBJ1-3; clone size: few; CDR3 DNA: TGTGCCGGACAAGTAGGAAACACCATATATTTT; CDR3 protein: CAGQVGNTIYF
V gene: TRBV5-5; CDR3 length: 15; D gene: TRBD2; J gene: TRBJ2-7; clone size: once; CDR3 DNA: TGTGCCAGCAGCTTGGTCATCGGGGGGTTCTACGAGCAGTACTTC; CDR3 protein: CASSLVIGGFYEQYF
V gene: TRBV5-4; CDR3 length: 13; D gene: TRBD1; J gene: TRBJ2-2; clone size: NA; CDR3 DNA: TGTGCCAGCAGCTTGGAAGGGGGCAGGGAGCTGTTTTTT; CDR3 protein: CASSLEGGRELFF
V gene: TRBV27; CDR3 length: 15; D gene: TRBD1; J gene: TRBJ1-2; clone size: NA; CDR3 DNA: TGTGCCAGCAGTTTATGGGCACGAGGGGGCCATGGCTACACCTTC; CDR3 protein: CASSLWARGGHGYTF
V gene: TRBV4-1; CDR3 length: 14; D gene: TRBD1; J gene: TRBJ1-1; clone size: NA; CDR3 DNA: TGCGCCAGCAGCAACCGACAGGGCATGGATGAAGCTTTCTTT; CDR3 protein: CASSNRQGMDEAFF
V gene: TRBV5-1; CDR3 length: 15; D gene: TRBD1; J gene: TRBJ1-6; clone size: NA; CDR3 DNA: TGCGCCAGCAGACCAAGGACAGGGGAATTTTCACCCCTCCACTTT; CDR3 protein: CASRPRTGEFSPLHF
V gene: TRBV18; CDR3 length: 15; D gene: NA; J gene: TRBJ1-2; clone size: NA; CDR3 DNA: TGTGCCAGCTCACGCGAACCGGAGGGGTATGATGGCTACACCTTC; CDR3 protein: CASSREPEGYDGYTF
V gene: TRBV5-1; CDR3 length: 15; D gene: TRBD1; J gene: TRBJ1-1; clone size: once; CDR3 DNA: TGCGCCAGCAGCTGGGGACAGGACGTCAGTTCTGAAGCTTTCTTT; CDR3 protein: CASSWGQDVSSEAFF
V gene: TRBV19; CDR3 length: 14; D gene: NA; J gene: TRBJ1-5; clone size: NA; CDR3 DNA: TGTGCCAGTAGCCCGGGCCCTCTAAACGAGCCCCAGCATTTT; CDR3 protein: CASSPGPLNEPQHF
V gene: TRBV4-3; CDR3 length: 14; D gene: NA; J gene: TRBJ2-7; clone size: NA; CDR3 DNA: TGCGCCAGCAGCCAAGAGGACAGTTCCTACGAGCAGTACTTC; CDR3 protein: CASSQEDSSYEQYF
V gene: TRBV7-8; CDR3 length: 17; D gene: NA; J gene: TRBJ2-6; clone size: medium-sized; CDR3 DNA: TGTGCCAGCAGCTCCTTCGGTCGTGGCTCTGGGGCCAACGTCCTGACTTTC; CDR3 protein: CASSSFGRGSGANVLTF
V gene: TRBV27; CDR3 length: 14; D gene: NA; J gene: TRBJ1-1; clone size: few; CDR3 DNA: TGTGCCAGCAGCTTACTCCCGTTTTATACTGAAGCTTTCTTT; CDR3 protein: CASSLLPFYTEAFF
V gene: TRBV30; CDR3 length: 14; D gene: TRBD2; J gene: TRBJ2-7; clone size: once; CDR3 DNA: TGTGCCTGGACGGGTGGCGGGGGCTCCTACGAGCAGTACTTC; CDR3 protein: CAWTGGGGSYEQYF
V gene: TRBV5-1; CDR3 length: 12; D gene: NA; J gene: TRBJ2-7; clone size: NA; CDR3 DNA: TGCGCCAGCAGCTTGAAGGGTAACGAGCAGTACTTC; CDR3 protein: CASSLKGNEQYF
V gene: TRBV9; CDR3 length: 16; D gene: NA; J gene: TRBJ1-3; clone size: once; CDR3 DNA: TGTGCCAGCAGCGTAGCTGGGTTGAGCTCTGGAAACACCATATATTTT; CDR3 protein: CASSVAGLSSGNTIYF
V gene: TRBV19; CDR3 length: 16; D gene: TRBD1; J gene: TRBJ2-2; clone size: few; CDR3 DNA: TGTGCCAGTCATGCAGGGACAGGGGGCTTCACCGGGGAGCTGTTTTTT; CDR3 protein: CASHAGTGGFTGELFF
V gene: TRBV7-9; CDR3 length: 14; D gene: NA; J gene: TRBJ2-5; clone size: few; CDR3 DNA: TGTGCCAGCAGCCCTAAGAGTCGGCTAGAGACCCAGTACTTC; CDR3 protein: CASSPKSRLETQYF
V gene: TRBV9; CDR3 length: 12; D gene: NA; J gene: TRBJ2-3; clone size: NA; CDR3 DNA: TGTGCCAGCAGCTACCGGGGGCATACGCAGTATTTT; CDR3 protein: CASSYRGHTQYF
V gene: TRBV15; CDR3 length: 15; D gene: TRBD2; J gene: TRBJ2-5; clone size: medium-sized; CDR3 DNA: TGTGCCACCAGCGCCCGAAGGACTAGCGTTGAGACCCAGTACTTC; CDR3 protein: CATSARRTSVETQYF
V gene: TRBV6-5; CDR3 length: 15; D gene: NA; J gene: TRBJ2-1; clone size: NA; CDR3 DNA: TGTGCCAGCAGCCCGGGAACAGCCCCTAACAATGAGCAGTTCTTC; CDR3 protein: CASSPGTAPNNEQFF
V gene: TRBV6-4; CDR3 length: 15; D gene: NA; J gene: TRBJ2-3; clone size: medium-sized; CDR3 DNA: TGTGCCAGCAGTGACTGGCCAGGGAGCACAGATACGCAGTATTTT; CDR3 protein: CASSDWPGSTDTQYF
V gene: TRBV2; CDR3 length: 15; D gene: NA; J gene: TRBJ1-5; clone size: NA; CDR3 DNA: TGTGCCAGCAGCCGGGGACCTGCCCCGAATCAGCCCCAGCATTTT; CDR3 protein: CASSRGPAPNQPQHF
V gene: TRBV27; CDR3 length: 12; D gene: NA; J gene: TRBJ1-1; clone size: NA; CDR3 DNA: TGTGCCAGCAGTTTTGGGGGGGCTGAAGCTTTCTTT; CDR3 protein: CASSFGGAEAFF